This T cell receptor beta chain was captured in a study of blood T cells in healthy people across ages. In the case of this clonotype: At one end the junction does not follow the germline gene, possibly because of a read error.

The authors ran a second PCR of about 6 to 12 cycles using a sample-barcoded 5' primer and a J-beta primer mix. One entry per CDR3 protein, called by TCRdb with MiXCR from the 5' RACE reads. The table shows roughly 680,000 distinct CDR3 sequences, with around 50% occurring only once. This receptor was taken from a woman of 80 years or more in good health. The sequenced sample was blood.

The CDR3 is CASSPTGPKNTQYF. The CDR3 DNA sequence: TGTGCCAGCAGCCCGACAGGGCCTAAAAACACTCAGTACTTC. The genes are TRBV7-3 and TRBJ2-4, with TRBD1 identical over 7 bases. CDR1 and CDR2 (germline): SGHTA, FQGTGA. The CDR3 length is 14 residues.